This TCR beta chain emerged from a study of blood T cell repertoires in COVID-19. Study information: The cDNA or gDNA used as material had been derived from T cells, B-cell-depleted T cells, or PBMCs.

Germline CDR1 SGHRS, CDR2 YFSETQ. There are 16 residues in the CDR3. The V end lost 3 bases, the J end lost 0 bases, and 14 bases lay between the germline ends. Produced via immunoSEQ multiplex PCR; TCRdb's table is partial and in-frame only. The sample has about 270,000 clones, about nine tenths seen once. Material: peripheral blood. This sequence was found in a woman aged 55 to 70 who had recovered from COVID-19. The chain joins TRBV5-1 to TRBJ2-3, with D possibly matching TRBD1 (6 bases). The CDR3 bases are TGCGCCAGCAGCTGGTTGGGGGCGACTAGCACAGATACGCAGTATTTT. Translated: CASSWLGATSTDTQYF.